This T cell receptor beta chain was obtained from a study of liver allograft versus peripheral blood T cells. Study at large: Peripheral blood of the recipients supplied T cell receptor repertoires that were compared with those in transplanted livers. Findings of the study overall: Reportedly, the T cell receptor repertoires inside liver allografts were not the same as those in peripheral blood.

Remarks on this clonotype: The antigen is not known.

Germline assignment: CDR1 SGHKS and CDR2 YYEKEE (reference sequence). Trimming stripped 0 bases from V and 0 bases from J, with 4 bases between. CDR3 length equals 14 residues. TCRdb re-analysed the reads in MiXCR, keeping a single row per CDR3 protein. The sample contains 9,700 or so distinct CDR3 sequences, roughly 26% of which appear only once. The rearrangement joins TRBV5-5 to TRBJ1-5; no clear D gene. The TCR sequence derives from a human patient who had a liver transplant. These T cells may partly come from the graft donor. This CDR3 reads CASSLGVSNQPQHF. CDR3 sequence (DNA): TGTGCCAGCAGCTTGGGCGTTAGCAATCAGCCCCAGCATTTT.